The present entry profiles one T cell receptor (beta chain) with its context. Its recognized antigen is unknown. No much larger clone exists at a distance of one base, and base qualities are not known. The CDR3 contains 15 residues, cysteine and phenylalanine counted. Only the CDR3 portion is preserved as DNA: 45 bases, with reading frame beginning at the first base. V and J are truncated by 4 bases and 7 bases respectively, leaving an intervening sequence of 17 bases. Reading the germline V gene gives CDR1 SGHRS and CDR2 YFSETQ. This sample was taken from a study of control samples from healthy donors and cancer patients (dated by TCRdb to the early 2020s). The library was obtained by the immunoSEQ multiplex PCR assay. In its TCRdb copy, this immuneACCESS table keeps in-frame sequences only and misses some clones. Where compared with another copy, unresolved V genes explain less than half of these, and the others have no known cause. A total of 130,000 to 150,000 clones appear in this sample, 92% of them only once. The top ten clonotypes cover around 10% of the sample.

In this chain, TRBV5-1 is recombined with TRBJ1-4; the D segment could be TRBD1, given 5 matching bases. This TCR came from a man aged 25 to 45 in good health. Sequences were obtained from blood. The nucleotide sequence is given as TGCGCCAGCAGCCCGTGGGGGGGAGTTGGTGAAAAACTGTTTTTT. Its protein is CASSPWGGVGEKLFF.